This T cell receptor beta chain stems from a study of blood T cell repertoires in COVID-19. Background on the study: Samples representing acute and convalescent COVID-19 were sourced from the United States, Italy and Spain. The cDNA or gDNA used as material had been derived from T cells, B-cell-depleted T cells, or PBMCs.

Per the original methods: Estimates of nucleated cell counts were drawn from the amplification of reference gene primers. Libraries were prepared by immunoSEQ multiplex PCR; TCRdb keeps only in-frame clonotypes and omits some of them. V and J calls and clone size are copied from that table; D and trimming were computed from the DNA. The sample has 330,000 or so clones, roughly 90% seen once; the top ten hold just over 9.5%. Germline V gene sequence: CDR1 LGHNA, CDR2 YNFKEQ. The V and J ends lost 3 bases and 2 bases, in that order; junction bases with no gene match: 4. This CDR3 spans 17 amino acids. Enrolled during active infection, Seattle patients were then followed longitudinally.

The source of this sequence is a man aged 25-45 years with COVID-19, enrolled during active disease. The chain links TRBV4-2 to TRBJ2-2; 12 bases map to TRBD2. Source material: peripheral blood. The chain's CDR3 is CASSQWTSGINTGELFF. The CDR3 DNA follows: TGTGCCAGCAGCCAGTGGACTAGCGGGATCAACACCGGGGAGCTGTTTTTT.